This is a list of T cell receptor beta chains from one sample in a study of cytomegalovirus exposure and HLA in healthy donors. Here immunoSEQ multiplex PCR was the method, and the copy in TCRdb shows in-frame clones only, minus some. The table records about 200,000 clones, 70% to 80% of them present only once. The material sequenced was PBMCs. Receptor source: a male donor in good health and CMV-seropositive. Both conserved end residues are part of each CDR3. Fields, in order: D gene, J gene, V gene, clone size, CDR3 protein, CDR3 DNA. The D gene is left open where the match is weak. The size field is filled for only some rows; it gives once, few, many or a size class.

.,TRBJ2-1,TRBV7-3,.,CASSHSRGGEQFF,TGTGCCAGCAGCCATTCCCGGGGAGGTGAGCAGTTCTTC
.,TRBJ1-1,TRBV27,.,CASSYETMTEAFF,TGTGCCAGCAGTTACGAGACAATGACTGAAGCTTTCTTT
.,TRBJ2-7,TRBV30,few,CAWSVIGDHEQYF,TGTGCCTGGAGTGTAATTGGAGACCACGAGCAGTACTTC
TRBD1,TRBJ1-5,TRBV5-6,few,CASSLAWDRPHQPQHF,TGTGCCAGCAGCTTGGCCTGGGACAGGCCACATCAGCCCCAGCATTTT
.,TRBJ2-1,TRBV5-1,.,CASSLALASSGNEQFF,TGCGCCAGCAGCTTGGCCTTGGCCAGTTCAGGGAATGAGCAGTTCTTC
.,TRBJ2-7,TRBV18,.,CASSPGVEIRGEQYF,TGTGCCAGCTCACCAGGAGTTGAGATACGCGGGGAGCAGTACTTC
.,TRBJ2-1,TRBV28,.,CASSLSYEQFF,TGTGCCAGCAGTTTAAGCTATGAGCAGTTCTTC
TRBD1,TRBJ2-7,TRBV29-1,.,CSVVQGSYEQYF,TGCAGCGTCGTACAGGGGAGCTACGAGCAGTACTTC
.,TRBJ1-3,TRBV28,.,CASSLTGGSFGNTIYF,TGTGCCAGCAGTTTAACGGGGGGCTCGTTTGGAAACACCATATATTTT
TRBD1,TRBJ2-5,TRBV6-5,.,CASSRDRQETQYF,TGTGCCAGCAGTCGGGACAGACAAGAGACCCAGTACTTC
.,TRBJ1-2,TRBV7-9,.,CASSSNYRGYGYTF,TGTGCCAGCAGTTCCAATTATCGGGGTTATGGCTACACCTTC
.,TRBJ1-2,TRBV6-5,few,CASSFGGGADYTF,TGTGCCAGCAGTTTCGGGGGAGGGGCGGACTACACCTTC
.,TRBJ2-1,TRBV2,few,CASRTEEGLIDEQFF,TGTGCCAGCAGAACGGAGGAGGGCCTTATTGATGAGCAGTTCTTC
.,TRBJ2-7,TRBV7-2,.,CASSRGWTQNEQYF,TGTGCCAGCAGCCGAGGGTGGACTCAGAACGAGCAGTACTTC
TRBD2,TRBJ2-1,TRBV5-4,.,CASSASGSPLNEQFF,TGTGCCAGCAGTGCTAGCGGGAGCCCTCTCAATGAGCAGTTCTTC
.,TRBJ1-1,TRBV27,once,CASSGHTNTEAFF,TGTGCCAGCAGTGGACACACGAACACTGAAGCTTTCTTT
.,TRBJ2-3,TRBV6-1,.,CASSEDYTQYF,TGTGCCAGCAGTGAGGACTATACGCAGTATTTT
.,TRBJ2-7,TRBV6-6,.,CASASVPGEQYF,TGTGCCAGCGCCTCGGTTCCTGGCGAGCAGTACTTC
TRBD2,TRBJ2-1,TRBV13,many,CASSLTSGNYNEQFF,TGTGCCAGCAGCCTAACTAGCGGCAACTACAATGAGCAGTTCTTC
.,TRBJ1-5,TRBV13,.,CASSRTNQPQHF,TGTGCCAGCAGCCGAACTAATCAGCCCCAGCATTTT
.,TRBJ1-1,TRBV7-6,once,CASSPWGGGGNTEAFF,TGTGCCAGCAGCCCGTGGGGTGGGGGGGGGAACACTGAAGCTTTCTTT
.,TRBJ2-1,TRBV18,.,CASSQKNEQFF,TGTGCCAGCTCCCAGAAAAATGAGCAGTTCTTC
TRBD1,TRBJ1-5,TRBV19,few,CASSPGTADYQPQHF,TGTGCCAGTAGTCCTGGGACAGCTGATTATCAGCCCCAGCATTTT
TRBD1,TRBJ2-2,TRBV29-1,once,CSVDRGNTGELFF,TGCAGCGTGGACAGGGGGAACACCGGGGAGCTGTTTTTT